These 2 T cell receptor beta chains were sequenced from one sample in a study of blood T cells in healthy people across ages. Then a second PCR, running roughly 6 to 11 cycles, was carried out with a sample-barcoded 5' primer and a J-beta primer mix. TCRdb redid the calling of the 5' RACE reads with MiXCR, one entry per CDR3 protein. In the table there are 540,000 or so distinct CDR3 sequences, nearly 25% of which are singletons. The data also belong to a second study, concerning T cells of mothers and their children.

The sample consisted of blood. The receptors originated from a boy under 18 in good health.

CDR3 protein: CASSYYTGGAGELFF. The CDR3 coding sequence is TGTGCCAGCAGTTATTACACAGGGGGGGCCGGGGAGCTGTTTTTT. The gene calls are TRBV6-5 and TRBJ2-2, with a possible D match to TRBD1 (8 bases). The V and J ends lost 3 bases and 6 bases respectively, with 14 bases between them. There are 15 residues in the CDR3. Germline V gene lookup returns CDR1 MNHEY and CDR2 SVGAGI.

This clonotype appeared a few times. The chain has TRBV29-1 and TRBJ1-1; the match to TRBD1 covers 8 bases. The CDR3 totals 11 residues. Germline V gene data show CDR1 as SQVTM and CDR2 as ANQGSEA. V shed 7 bases, J shed 12 bases, and the junction held 10 bases outside the gene matches. CDR3 bases: TGCAGCGCTCAGGGGGCGCTTGAGACTTTCTTT. This codes for CSAQGALETFF.